This T cell receptor (beta chain) is from a study of T cells after yellow fever vaccination. TCRdb re-called the 5' RACE reads with MiXCR, one entry per CDR3 protein. The sample carries roughly 350,000 distinct CDR3 sequences, roughly 4.3% recorded once. The CDR3 length is 18 residues. Germline V gene sequence: CDR1 SGHAT, CDR2 FQNNGV. Trimming at V came to 5 bases and at J to 5 bases, leaving 14 bases not matched to a gene. This clonotype appeared a few times. Its antigen is not known. Findings and caveats of the study: Reappearing after the booster were most of the clones from primary vaccination (less than 97% CD4, 85% to 90% CD8). Overall, a small share of clonotypes was seen in both CD4 and CD8 compartments. Abundant bulk-derived clonotypes could contaminate FACS-sorted repertoires.

The sequences come from PBMCs, collected 5 days after the yellow fever booster vaccination. V and J are TRBV11-2 and TRBJ2-1; 11 bases are shared with TRBD2. This sequence originates from a young man who received the YFV17D yellow fever vaccine. CDR3 loop: CASSPTSGGLPKDNEQFF. In DNA form, the CDR3 reads TGTGCCAGCAGCCCTACTAGCGGGGGCCTTCCTAAGGACAATGAGCAGTTCTTC.